This T cell receptor beta chain was sequenced for a study of control samples from healthy donors and cancer patients. Produced via immunoSEQ multiplex PCR; TCRdb's table is partial and in-frame only. The sample includes approximately 190,000 clones, roughly nine tenths of them seen just once. The CDR3 is 14 amino acids. Germline assignment: CDR1 SEHNR and CDR2 FQNEAQ (reference sequence). The ends were cut back, 5 bases at V and 1 base at J, with 8 bases in the middle. V and J are TRBV7-9 and TRBJ1-4; D not resolved. The source of this sequence is a man aged 25 to 40 in good health. The specimen sequenced was blood. This CDR3 reads CASSVLGTNEKLFF. CDR3 DNA sequence: TGTGCCAGCAGCGTCCTGGGAACTAATGAAAAACTGTTTTTT.